The 3 T cell receptor beta chains in this list originate from one sample, sequenced in a study of shared clonotypes between healthy human individuals (dated by TCRdb to 2018 to 2021). Libraries were prepared through the immunoSEQ multiplex PCR assay. The immuneACCESS repertoire file appears here via TCRdb, limited to in-frame rearrangements. These files lack a portion of the clones; in checked studies, under half of the deficit traces to unresolved V genes, and the cause of the others is not known. Here the sample has about 470,000 clones; around 75% occur a single time. The ten top clones hold approximately 13% of the sample. Input material: PBMCs. The receptors come from a woman between 40 and 50 years old in good health. Some clones in this sample may be carry-over from other donors' samples.

V usage is TRBV28 and J usage is TRBJ2-7; the match to TRBD2 covers 11 bases. Looked up from germline, CDR1 is MDHEN and CDR2 is SYDVKM. Trimming at V came to 6 bases and at J to 7 bases, leaving 5 bases not matched to a gene. CDR3 length: 13 amino acids. CDR3 DNA: TGTGCCAGCAGCACACTAGCGGGAGAAGAGCAGTACTTC. Its translation is CASSTLAGEEQYF.

With respect to this clone: Different DNA sequences within this sample yield the same CDR3. The chain has TRBV10-3 and TRBJ1-1; D is unresolved. Trimming took off 4 bases at V and 4 bases at J, with 4 bases between the two ends. The CDR3 runs 11 residues. Germline-derived CDR1 and CDR2 are ENHRY and SYGVKD. The CDR3 sequence: CAISGGTEAFF. CDR3 nucleotides: TGTGCCATCAGTGGGGGCACTGAAGCTTTCTTT.

The chain combines TRBV28 with TRBJ1-6; 8 bases are a match to TRBD1. J was trimmed by 8 bases and V by 6 bases; bases with no gene match: 9. In germline, CDR1 is MDHEN, CDR2 SYDVKM. This CDR3 has 15 amino acids. For the CDR3, the DNA is TGTGCCAGCAGGCAAATTACAGGGGGTGATTCACCCCTCCACTTT. It translates to CASRQITGGDSPLHF.